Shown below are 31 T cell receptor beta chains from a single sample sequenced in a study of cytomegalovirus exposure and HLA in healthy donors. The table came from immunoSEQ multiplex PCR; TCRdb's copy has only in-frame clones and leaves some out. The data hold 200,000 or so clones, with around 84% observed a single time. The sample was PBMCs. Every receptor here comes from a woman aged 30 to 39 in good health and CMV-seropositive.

DNA of the CDR3: TGTGCCAGTAGTATCGGAACAGGGGGAACCGCCTACGAGCAGTACTTC. It is translated as CASSIGTGGTAYEQYF. J is TRBJ2-7 and V is TRBV19, with 8 bases fitting TRBD1. The CDR3 is 16 residues long. From germline, CDR1 is LNHDA and CDR2 SQIVND (reference sequence). J lost 2 bases, V lost 3 bases, and 9 bases had no gene match.

CDR3 residues: CATSREGPREAFF. The CDR3 nucleotides are TGTGCCACCAGCAGAGAGGGCCCCAGAGAAGCTTTCTTT. This sequence joins TRBV15 and TRBJ1-1, with D unresolved. Germline V gene lookup returns CDR1 LNHNV and CDR2 YYDKDF (reference sequence). V lost 0 bases to trimming and J lost 8 bases, with 10 bases between them. The CDR3 totals 13 residues.

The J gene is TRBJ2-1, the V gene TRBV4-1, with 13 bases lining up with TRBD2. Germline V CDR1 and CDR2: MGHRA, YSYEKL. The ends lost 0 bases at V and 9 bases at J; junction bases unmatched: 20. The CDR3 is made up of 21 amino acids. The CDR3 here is CASSQDPGLAGRPYERGEQFF. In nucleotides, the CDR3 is TGCGCCAGCAGCCAAGATCCGGGACTAGCGGGACGACCATATGAGCGGGGTGAGCAGTTCTTC.

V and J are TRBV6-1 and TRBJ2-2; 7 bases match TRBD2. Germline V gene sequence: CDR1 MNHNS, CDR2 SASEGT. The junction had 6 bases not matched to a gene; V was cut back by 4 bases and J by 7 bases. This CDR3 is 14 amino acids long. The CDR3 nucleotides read TGTGCCAGCAGTGCTACTAGCGTCGGCGGGGAGCTGTTTTTT. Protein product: CASSATSVGGELFF.

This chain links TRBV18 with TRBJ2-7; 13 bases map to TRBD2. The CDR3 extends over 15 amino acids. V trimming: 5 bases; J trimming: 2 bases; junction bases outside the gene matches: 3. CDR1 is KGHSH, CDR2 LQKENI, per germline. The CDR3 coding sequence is TGTGCCAGCTCAAACGGACTAGCGGGAGCCTACGAGCAGTACTTC. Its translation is CASSNGLAGAYEQYF.

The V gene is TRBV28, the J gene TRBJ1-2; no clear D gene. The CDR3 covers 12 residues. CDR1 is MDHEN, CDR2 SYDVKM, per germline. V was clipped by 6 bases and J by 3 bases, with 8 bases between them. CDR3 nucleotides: TGTGCCAGCAGGCTAAATGACTATGGCTACACCTTC. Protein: CASRLNDYGYTF.

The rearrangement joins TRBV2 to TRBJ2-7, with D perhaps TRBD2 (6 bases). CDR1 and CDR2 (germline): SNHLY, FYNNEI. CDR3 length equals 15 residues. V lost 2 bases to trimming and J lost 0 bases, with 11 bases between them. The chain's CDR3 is CASSEMRDDSYEQYF. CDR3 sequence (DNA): TGTGCCAGCAGTGAAATGCGGGATGACTCCTACGAGCAGTACTTC. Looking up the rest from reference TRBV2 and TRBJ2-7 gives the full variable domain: EPEVTQTPSHQVTQMGQEVILRCVPISNHLYFYWYRQILGQKVEFLVSFYNNEISEKSEIFDDQFSVERPDGSNFTLKIRSTKLEDSAMYFCASSEMRDDSYEQYFGPGTRLTVT.

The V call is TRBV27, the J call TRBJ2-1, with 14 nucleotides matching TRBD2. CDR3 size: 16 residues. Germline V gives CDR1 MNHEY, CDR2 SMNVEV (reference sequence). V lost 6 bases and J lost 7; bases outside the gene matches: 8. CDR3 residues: CASRGLAGEAENEQFF. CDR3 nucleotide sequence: TGTGCCAGCAGGGGACTAGCGGGAGAGGCGGAGAATGAGCAGTTCTTC.

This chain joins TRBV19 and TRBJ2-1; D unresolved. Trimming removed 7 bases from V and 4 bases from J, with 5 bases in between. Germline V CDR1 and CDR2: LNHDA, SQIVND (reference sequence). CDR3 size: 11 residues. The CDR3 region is CASNGYNEQFF. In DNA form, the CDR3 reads TGTGCCAGTAACGGGTACAATGAGCAGTTCTTC.

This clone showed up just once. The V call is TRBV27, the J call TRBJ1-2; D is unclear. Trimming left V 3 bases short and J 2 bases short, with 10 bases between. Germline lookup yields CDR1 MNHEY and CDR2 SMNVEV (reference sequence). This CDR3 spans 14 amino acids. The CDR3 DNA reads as TGTGCCAGCAGTTTCGCGGGCGCAAACTATGGCTACACCTTC. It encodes CASSFAGANYGYTF.

The DNA for the CDR3 is TGCGCCAGCAGCTTGGTTAGCGGGAGGGCCAGAAATGAGCAGTTCTTC. Translating it yields CASSLVSGRARNEQFF. This chain connects TRBV5-1 to TRBJ2-1; 11 positions match TRBD2. Germline lookup yields CDR1 SGHRS and CDR2 YFSETQ. V was clipped by 0 bases and J by 7 bases; unmatched bases: 6. CDR3 size: 16 residues.

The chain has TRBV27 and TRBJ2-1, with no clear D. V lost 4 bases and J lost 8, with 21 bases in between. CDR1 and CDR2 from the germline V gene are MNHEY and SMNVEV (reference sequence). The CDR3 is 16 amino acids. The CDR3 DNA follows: TGTGCCAGCAGTTCCGCCCTGCCTCTGGAGATCTATGAGCAGTTCTTC. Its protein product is CASSSALPLEIYEQFF.

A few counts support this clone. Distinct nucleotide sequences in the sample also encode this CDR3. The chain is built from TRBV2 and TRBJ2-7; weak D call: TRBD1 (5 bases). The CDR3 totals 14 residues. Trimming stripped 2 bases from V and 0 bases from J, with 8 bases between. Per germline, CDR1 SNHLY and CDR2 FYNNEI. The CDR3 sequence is CASSEQGSSYEQYF. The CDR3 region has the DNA TGTGCCAGCAGTGAACAGGGTAGCTCCTACGAGCAGTACTTC.

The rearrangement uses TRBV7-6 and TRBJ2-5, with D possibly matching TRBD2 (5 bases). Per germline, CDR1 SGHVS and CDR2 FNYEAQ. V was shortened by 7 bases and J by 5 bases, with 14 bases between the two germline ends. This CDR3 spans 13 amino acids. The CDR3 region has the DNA TGTGCCAGCACCTTTAGCGCCCACGAGACCCAGTACTTC. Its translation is CASTFSAHETQYF.

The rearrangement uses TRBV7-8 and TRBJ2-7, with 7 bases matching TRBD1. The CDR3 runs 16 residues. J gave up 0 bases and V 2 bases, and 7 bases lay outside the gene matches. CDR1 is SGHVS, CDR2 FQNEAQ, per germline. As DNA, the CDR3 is TGTGCCAGCAGCTTATCGGGCAGGGGGAGCTCCTACGAGCAGTACTTC. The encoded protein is CASSLSGRGSSYEQYF.

CDR3 sequence reads: CASSPGTSGRYEQFF. The CDR3 region has the DNA TGCGCCAGCAGTCCCGGGACTAGCGGGAGATATGAGCAGTTCTTC. This chain joins TRBV5-1 and TRBJ2-1; 14 bases align to TRBD2. V shed 5 bases and J 8 bases; nucleotides not matched to a gene: 6. Germline CDR1 is SGHRS and CDR2 is YFSETQ. The CDR3 extends over 15 amino acids.

The CDR3 here is CAWSSGHEQYF. The CDR3, as DNA: TGTGCCTGGAGTTCAGGGCACGAGCAGTACTTC. The chain has TRBV30 and TRBJ2-7, with a tentative D call TRBD1 (5 bases). The ends were cut back, 2 bases at V and 5 bases at J, with 7 bases in the middle. CDR1 is GTSNPN and CDR2 is SVGIG in the germline V gene (reference sequence). This CDR3 comprises 11 residues. The whole variable domain, filled in from reference TRBV30 and TRBJ2-7, reads SQTIHQWPATLVQPVGSPLSLECTVEGTSNPNLYWYRQAAGRGLQLLFYSVGIGQISSEVPQNLSASRPQDRQFILSSKKLLLSDSGFYLCAWSSGHEQYFGPGTRLTVT.

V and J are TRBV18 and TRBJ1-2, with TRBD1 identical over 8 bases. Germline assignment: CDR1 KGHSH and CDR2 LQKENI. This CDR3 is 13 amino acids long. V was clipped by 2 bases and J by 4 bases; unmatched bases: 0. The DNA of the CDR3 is TGTGCCAGCTCACCAGGACAGGGCTATGGCTACACCTTC. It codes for CASSPGQGYGYTF.

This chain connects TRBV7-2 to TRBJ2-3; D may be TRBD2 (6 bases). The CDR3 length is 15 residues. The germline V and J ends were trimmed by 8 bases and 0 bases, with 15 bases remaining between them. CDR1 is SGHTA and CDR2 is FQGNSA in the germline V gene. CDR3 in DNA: TGTGCCAGCGGGCCGGGACTGGGGAGCACAGATACGCAGTATTTT. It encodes CASGPGLGSTDTQYF.

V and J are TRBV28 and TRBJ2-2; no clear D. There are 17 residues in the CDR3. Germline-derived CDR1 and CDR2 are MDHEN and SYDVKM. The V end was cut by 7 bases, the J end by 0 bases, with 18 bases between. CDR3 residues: CASTHYPGRANTGELFF. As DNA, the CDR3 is TGTGCCAGCACCCACTATCCCGGCCGTGCGAACACCGGGGAGCTGTTTTTT.

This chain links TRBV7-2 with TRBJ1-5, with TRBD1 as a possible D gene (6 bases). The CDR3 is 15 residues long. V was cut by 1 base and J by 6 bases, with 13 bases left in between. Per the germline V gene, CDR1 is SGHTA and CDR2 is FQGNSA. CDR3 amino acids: CASSLDNTGFQPQHF. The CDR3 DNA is TGTGCCAGCAGCTTAGATAACACAGGGTTTCAGCCCCAGCATTTT.

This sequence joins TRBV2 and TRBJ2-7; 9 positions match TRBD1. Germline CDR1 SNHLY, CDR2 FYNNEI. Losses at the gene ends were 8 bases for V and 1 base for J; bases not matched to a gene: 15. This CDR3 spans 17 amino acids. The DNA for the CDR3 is TGTGCCAGCGATTCGTCGGTAACAGGGGGCCATTCCTACGAGCAGTACTTC. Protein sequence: CASDSSVTGGHSYEQYF.

CDR3 nucleotides: TGCGCCAGCAGCTTGACAGGGGCTGAAGCTTTCTTT. Its protein is CASSLTGAEAFF. The rearrangement joins TRBV5-1 to TRBJ1-1; 7 bases fit TRBD1. Germline V gene sequence: CDR1 SGHRS, CDR2 YFSETQ. The trim removed 1 base at V and 6 bases at J, leaving 0 bases unmatched. The CDR3 has 12 residues.

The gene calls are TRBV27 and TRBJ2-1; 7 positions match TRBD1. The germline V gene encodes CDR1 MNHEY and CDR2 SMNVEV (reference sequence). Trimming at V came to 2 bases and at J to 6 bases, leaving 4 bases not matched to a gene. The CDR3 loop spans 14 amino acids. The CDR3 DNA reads TGTGCCAGCAGTTTAAAGGGGGCTTTCAATGAGCAGTTCTTC. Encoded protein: CASSLKGAFNEQFF.

The CDR3 region is CSGITGGVNYGYTF. CDR3 DNA sequence: TGCAGCGGTATAACAGGGGGCGTTAACTATGGCTACACCTTC. The chain combines TRBV29-1 with TRBJ1-2; 9 bases agree with TRBD1. This CDR3 comprises 14 residues. Per the germline V gene, CDR1 is SQVTM and CDR2 is ANQGSEA. The junction had 7 bases not matched to a gene; V was cut back by 7 bases and J by 1 base.

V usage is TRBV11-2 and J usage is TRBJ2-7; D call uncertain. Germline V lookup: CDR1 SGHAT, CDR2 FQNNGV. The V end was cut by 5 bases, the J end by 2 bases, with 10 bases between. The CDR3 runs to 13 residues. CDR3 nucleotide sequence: TGTGCCAGCAGCATCCATGTCCCCTACGAGCAGTACTTC. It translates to CASSIHVPYEQYF.

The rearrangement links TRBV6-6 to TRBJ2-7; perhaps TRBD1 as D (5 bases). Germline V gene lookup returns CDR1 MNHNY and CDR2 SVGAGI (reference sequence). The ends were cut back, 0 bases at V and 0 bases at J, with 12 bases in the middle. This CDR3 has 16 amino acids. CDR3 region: CASSYSARVYSYEQYF. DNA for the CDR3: TGTGCCAGCAGTTACTCGGCCAGGGTCTACTCCTACGAGCAGTACTTC.

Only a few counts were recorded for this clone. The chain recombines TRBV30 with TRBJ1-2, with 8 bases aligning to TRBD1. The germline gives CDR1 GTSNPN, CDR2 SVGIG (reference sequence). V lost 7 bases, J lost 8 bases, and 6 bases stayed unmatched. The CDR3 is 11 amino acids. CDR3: CASSRDRGYTF. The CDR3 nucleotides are TGTGCCTCGTCCCGGGACAGGGGCTACACCTTC.

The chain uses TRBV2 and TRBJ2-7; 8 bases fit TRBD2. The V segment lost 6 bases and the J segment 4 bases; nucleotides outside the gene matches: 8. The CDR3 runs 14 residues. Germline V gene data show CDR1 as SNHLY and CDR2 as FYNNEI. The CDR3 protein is CASRKTSGDYEQYF. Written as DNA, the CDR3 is TGTGCCAGCAGGAAAACTAGCGGAGATTACGAGCAGTACTTC.

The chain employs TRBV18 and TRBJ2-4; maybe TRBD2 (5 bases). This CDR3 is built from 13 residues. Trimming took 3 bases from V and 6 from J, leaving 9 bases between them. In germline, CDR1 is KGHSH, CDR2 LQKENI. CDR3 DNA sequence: TGTGCCAGCTCACCCGGGGATCCAAACATTCAGTACTTC. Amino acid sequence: CASSPGDPNIQYF.

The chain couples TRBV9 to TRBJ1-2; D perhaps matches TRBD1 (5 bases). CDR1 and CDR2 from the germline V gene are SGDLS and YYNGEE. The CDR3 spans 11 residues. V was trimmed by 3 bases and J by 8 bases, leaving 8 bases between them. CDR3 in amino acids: CASSAEGGYTF. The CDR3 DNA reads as TGTGCCAGCAGCGCGGAGGGGGGCTACACCTTC.